A selection of T cell receptor beta chains follows, all from one sample in a study of T cell responses to AZD1222 COVID-19 vaccine. Some clones are missing from TCRdb's copy, which holds only in-frame ones; the method was immunoSEQ multiplex PCR. In the table there are approximately 180,000 clones, over 80% of which are singletons. Here the sequenced sample was peripheral blood, taken on day 0 of AZD1222 vaccination. These receptor sequences come from an adult in good health. Each CDR3 is given with its conserved first and last residue. A D gene is named only where the DNA matches it firmly. A row's size may be missing; if present it is once, few, many or a size class.

TRBD1,-,TRBV19,TRBJ1-1,TGTGCCAGTACCGACAGGGGTTCGAGGGCTGAAGCTTTCTTT,CASTDRGSRAEAFF
-,-,TRBV5-1,TRBJ1-1,TGCGCCAGCAGCTCGGAACACTCTGAAGCTTTCTTT,CASSSEHSEAFF
TRBD2,-,TRBV2,TRBJ2-3,TGTGCCAGCAGTCGGGAGGGCCGTACGCAGTATTTT,CASSREGRTQYF
TRBD1,-,TRBV6-2/TRBV6-3,TRBJ1-2,TGTGCCAGCAGTTACAAGCAGGGGGCGGACTATGGCTACACCTTC,CASSYKQGADYGYTF
TRBD1,-,TRBV4-2,TRBJ1-2,TGTGCCAGCAGCCAAGACAGGGGGGTGGGCTATGGCTACACCTTC,CASSQDRGVGYGYTF
-,once,TRBV6-5,TRBJ2-4,TGTGCCAGCAGTTACTCTGCCGAGAGGGAAAACATTCAGTACTTC,CASSYSAERENIQYF
-,-,TRBV4-1,TRBJ2-2,TGCGCCAGCAGCCGAGGAGTAGCGGAAAACACCGGGGAGCTGTTTTTT,CASSRGVAENTGELFF
-,-,TRBV24-1,TRBJ1-3,TGTGCCACCGAGGGGGACACAGGAAACACCATATATTTT,CATEGDTGNTIYF
-,-,TRBV7-8,TRBJ1-1,TGTGCCAGCAGCTTGACTTCACTGGGTGAAGCTTTCTTT,CASSLTSLGEAFF
-,once,TRBV4-1,TRBJ1-3,TGCGCCAGCAGCCCGGGGGGGCAGGGCAGTTCTGGAAACACCATATATTTT,CASSPGGQGSSGNTIYF
-,-,TRBV7-2,TRBJ2-2,TGTGCCAGCAGCTTTTTCGACCCGCCGGGGGCCGGGGAGCTGTTTTTT,CASSFFDPPGAGELFF
TRBD1,-,TRBV3-1/TRBV3-2,TRBJ1-2,TGTGCCAGCAGCACGGGACAGGGACATGGCTACACCTTC,CASSTGQGHGYTF
-,-,TRBV5-6,TRBJ2-1,TGTGCCAGCAGCTTAAGCTCCTACAATGAGCAGTTCTTC,CASSLSSYNEQFF
-,-,TRBV9,TRBJ1-1,TGTGCCAGCAGCGTGGAAGTGAACACTGAAGCTTTCTTT,CASSVEVNTEAFF
-,-,TRBV7-8,TRBJ1-1,TGTGCCAGCAGCTTAGGAAGTGACTCCACTGAAGCTTTCTTT,CASSLGSDSTEAFF
-,-,TRBV27,TRBJ2-1,TGTGCCAGCAGCCCCGCGAGCCTTAATGAGCAGTTCTTC,CASSPASLNEQFF
-,-,TRBV19,TRBJ1-1,TGTGCCAGTACCCGCAGGGGAATAACTGAAGCTTTCTTT,CASTRRGITEAFF
TRBD2,-,TRBV6-5,TRBJ2-1,TGTGCCAGCAGCCGACCAACCAGCGGGAGTAGTGAGCAGTTCTTC,CASSRPTSGSSEQFF
TRBD1,-,TRBV2,TRBJ1-5,TGTGCCAGCACTCGGACAGGGGGGAATAGCAATCAGCCCCAGCATTTT,CASTRTGGNSNQPQHF
TRBD2,few,TRBV4-1,TRBJ2-5,TGCGCCAGCAGCCAAGATGCTAGCGGGAGTTGGGGCCAAGAGACCCAGTACTTC,CASSQDASGSWGQETQYF
-,-,TRBV5-4,TRBJ2-1,TGTGCCAGCAGCTTGGCAGGGCGGAATGAGCAGTTCTTC,CASSLAGRNEQFF
-,-,TRBV6-6,TRBJ1-1,TGTGCCAGCAGTTCCTCCGAGGGCTATAAAAACACTGAAGCTTTCTTT,CASSSSEGYKNTEAFF
-,-,TRBV11-2,TRBJ1-2,TGTGCCAGCAGCCACAGGGATGACTATGGCTACACCTTC,CASSHRDDYGYTF
-,-,TRBV9,TRBJ1-5,TGTGCCAGCAGCGTAGCTGGCAATCAGCCCCAGCATTTT,CASSVAGNQPQHF
-,-,TRBV30,TRBJ1-3,TGTGCCTGGAGGGGCTCTGGAAACACCATATATTTT,CAWRGSGNTIYF
-,-,TRBV6-1,TRBJ1-2,TGTGCCAGCAGTTCCCGTCGGTATGGCTACACCTTC,CASSSRRYGYTF
TRBD1,-,TRBV5-1,TRBJ1-4,TGCGCCAGCAGCTTGGGAGTCAGCGACAGGGGGAATGAAAAACTGTTTTTT,CASSLGVSDRGNEKLFF
TRBD1,-,TRBV7-8,TRBJ2-7,TGTGCCAGCAGTCACGACAGGGGTGTTCTCTACGAGCAGTACTTC,CASSHDRGVLYEQYF
-,-,TRBV5-1,TRBJ1-2,TGCGCCAGCAGCTTGAAGGGAGGCTATGGCTACACCTTC,CASSLKGGYGYTF
-,-,TRBV30,TRBJ1-1,TGTGCCTGGAGTGTACAGGCCAACACTGAAGCTTTCTTT,CAWSVQANTEAFF
TRBD1,-,TRBV3-1/TRBV3-2,TRBJ1-2,TGTGCCAGCAGCCCTCAGCACCGGGACAGCTATGGCTACACCTTC,CASSPQHRDSYGYTF
-,-,TRBV19,TRBJ1-5,TGTGCCAGTAGTCTGGGACGGATCAATCAGCCCCAGCATTTT,CASSLGRINQPQHF
TRBD2,-,TRBV14,TRBJ2-2,TGTGCCAGCAGTACTAGCGGGAGGGCCTTCACCGGGGAGCTGTTTTTT,CASSTSGRAFTGELFF
-,-,TRBV5-1,TRBJ1-1,TGCGCCAGCAGCTTGGCAGGGGAAGCTTTCTTT,CASSLAGEAFF
-,-,TRBV12-3/TRBV12-4,TRBJ1-5,TGTGCCAGCAGTCTGCTCAGGGATCAGCCCCAGCATTTT,CASSLLRDQPQHF
TRBD2,once,TRBV7-2,TRBJ2-1,TGTGCCAGCAGCTCGGATATTAGCGGGGGCCCCTACAATGAGCAGTTCTTC,CASSSDISGGPYNEQFF
TRBD1,-,TRBV25-1,TRBJ2-7,TGTGCCAGCCAGGGTGGGACAGGGATAACCTACGAGCAGTACTTC,CASQGGTGITYEQYF
-,-,TRBV4-1,TRBJ2-3,TGCGCCAGCAGCTCGAGCGGGAGCACAGATACGCAGTATTTT,CASSSSGSTDTQYF
-,-,TRBV25-1,TRBJ1-5,TGTGCCAGCAGTGTAGCCGGCCTTAGCAATCAGCCCCAGCATTTT,CASSVAGLSNQPQHF
TRBD2,-,TRBV9,TRBJ2-1,TGTGCCAGCAGCGTAGCTGGAAGCGGGGGGGCGCGTGAGCAGTTCTTC,CASSVAGSGGAREQFF
TRBD2,-,TRBV19,TRBJ2-7,TGTGCCAGTAGTAGAACCGGGACTAGCGGGGCCTCCTACGAGCAGTACTTC,CASSRTGTSGASYEQYF